The 14 T cell receptor delta chains below all came from one sample that was sequenced in a study of γδ T cells in repeated Plasmodium falciparum infection. TCRdb reprocessed the multiplex PCR reads using CATT. There are roughly 90,000 delta-chain clones in the sample; approximately 0.96% occur only once, and roughly 9.5% lies in the top ten. Gammadelta T cells were flow-sorted from PBMC into Vgamma9/Vdelta2+ and Vdelta2-negative populations for bulk analysis. Sequences were obtained from gamma-delta T cells from blood. These receptors were taken from a pool of human donors (malaria-infected and uninfected, not separated).

In its sample, this clone was seen a few times. The protein recorded in TCRdb matches a much larger clone and deviates from this DNA's translation at residue 8, suggesting a read error; the protein here is obtained by translating the DNA. The rearrangement joins TRDV2 to TRDJ1; 9 bases map to TRDD3. TCRdb records no J gene; here it was assigned by comparing the DNA to germline. Germline values: CDR1 GEAIGNYY, CDR2 EKD. The trim removed 0 bases at V and 1 base at J, leaving 14 bases unmatched. This CDR3 is built from 19 residues. The CDR3 DNA sequence: TGTGCCTGTGACACCGAGTACGGGGGGATACACTTGGGCACCGATAAACTCATCTTT. Its translation is CACDTEYGGIHLGTDKLIF.

Worth noting for this clone: TCRdb's protein, taken from a much larger clone, differs from this DNA's translation at residue 6, likely owing to a read error; the protein displayed comes from the DNA. V usage is TRDV2 and J usage is TRDJ1, with 8 bases lining up with TRDD3. The J gene, left out of TCRdb, was set here by checking the DNA against germline. V shed 0 bases, J shed 0 bases, and the junction held 5 bases outside the gene matches. Germline CDR1 reads GEAIGNYY; CDR2 reads EKD. CDR3 size: 16 residues. CDR3 sequence: CACDTEGYGYTDKLIF. The CDR3 region has the DNA TGTGCCTGTGACACCGAGGGATACGGCTACACCGATAAACTCATCTTT.

This clone occurred a few times. TCRdb lists the protein of a much larger clone for this DNA, which differs at residue 11, so this is likely a read error; the protein given here is translated from the DNA itself. The chain couples TRDV2 to TRDJ1; 7 bases are a match to TRDD3. The J gene, not given by TCRdb, was assigned here from a germline match of the nucleotide sequence. CDR1 is GEAIGNYY and CDR2 is EKD in the germline V gene. CDR3 length: 17 residues. Trimming removed 3 bases from V and 3 bases from J; junction bases left unmatched: 15. The CDR3: CACDPSRTGGCPDKLIF. CDR3 coding DNA: TGTGCCTGTGACCCATCACGCACGGGGGGATGCCCCGATAAACTCATCTTT.

This clone was seen at least ten times. This specimen includes other DNA sequences encoding the same CDR3. V is TRDV2 and J is TRDJ1, with a weak D call TRDD3 (5 bases). With 1 base removed from V and 0 bases from J, the gap between germline ends came to 11 bases. CDR3 length equals 15 residues. Germline CDR1 and CDR2: GEAIGNYY and EKD. The CDR3 protein is CACDTVGDYTDKLIF. CDR3 sequence (DNA): TGTGCCTGTGACACAGTCGGGGACTACACCGATAAACTCATCTTT.

The table lists this clone with a few counts. The protein that TCRdb holds for this DNA derives from a much larger clone and differs from the translated DNA at residue 14, which likely indicates a read error; the protein shown here is translated from the DNA. The genes are TRDV2 and TRDJ1; 9 bases are a match to TRDD3. The J gene is absent in TCRdb and was assigned here via DNA matching to germline. CDR1 is GEAIGNYY and CDR2 is EKD in the germline V gene. There are 18 residues in the CDR3. The CDR3 DNA follows: TGTGCCTGTGACAGAGTACTGGGGGACCCCACTTACACCAATAAACTCATCTTT. Encoded protein: CACDRVLGDPTYTNKLIF.

This clone was counted only a few times. A far larger clone differs by one base, so this is likely a read error. Other DNA sequences from this sample encode an identical CDR3 as well. The J gene is TRDJ3, the V gene TRDV1; the match to TRDD3 covers 10 bases. Because TCRdb records no J gene, it was assigned here through a match of the DNA to germline. Germline V lookup: CDR1 TSWWSYY, CDR2 QGS. The CDR3 spans 25 residues. CDR3 in DNA: TGTGCTCTTGGGGAACTAGGGACTTTACTATCACTGGGGGATCGTAGCTCCTGGGACACCCGGCAGATGTTTTTC. It codes for CALGELGTLLSLGDRSSWDTRQMFF.

Many counts were recorded for this clone. TCRdb records a much larger clone's protein for this DNA, with a difference at residue 9 that likely arises from a read error; the protein given is the translation of the DNA. V gene TRDV2 combines with J gene TRDJ1; weak D call: TRDD3 (6 bases). The J gene is not listed in TCRdb, so it was assigned here from a DNA match to germline. V was shortened by 0 bases and J by 3 bases, with 22 bases between the two germline ends. The CDR3 spans 18 residues. Germline-derived CDR1 and CDR2 are GEAIGNYY and EKD. The CDR3 bases are TGTGCCTGTGACACCGTGGGTACCCGGGGGGACGGGGCCGATAAACTCATCTTT. It codes for CACDTVGTRGDGADKLIF.

This clone has only a few counts. With a far larger clone one base away, a read error is the likely cause. The sample carries other DNA sequences with the same CDR3. The chain employs TRDV1 and TRDJ2; TRDD3 aligns across 7 bases. The CDR3 is 18 residues long. Germline V gene data show CDR1 as TSWWSYY and CDR2 as QGS. The CDR3, as DNA: TGTGCTCTTGGGGAACTCGAGAAGCTGGGGGCTAAGACAGCGCAACTCTTCTTT. This translates into CALGELEKLGAKTAQLFF.

This clone occurred many times. A far larger clone is one nucleotide away, so this likely arose from a read error. The sample contains more than one DNA sequence encoding this CDR3. The rearrangement uses TRDV1 and TRDJ1; 8 nucleotides match TRDD3. The V segment lost 9 bases and the J segment 0 bases; nucleotides outside the gene matches: 21. The CDR3 has 19 amino acids. The V gene's germline CDR1 is TSWWSYY and CDR2 QGS. The DNA for the CDR3 is TGTGCTCTCGCCGCCCCAGCCTCAGCTGGGGGAAGGTACACCGATAAACTCATCTTT. Its protein product is CALAAPASAGGRYTDKLIF.

To note about this clone: TCRdb pairs this DNA with a much larger clone's protein that differs at residue 15, likely a read error; the protein shown was translated from the DNA. The chain has TRDV1 and TRDJ1, with D possibly TRDD3 on 5 matching bases. Matching the DNA to germline supplied the J gene, which TCRdb does not give. The CDR3 extends over 25 amino acids. CDR1 and CDR2 from the germline V gene are TSWWSYY and QGS. V was cut by 0 bases and J by 0 bases, with 38 bases left in between. This CDR3 is CALGELKDSRRLYWRGHGYTDKLIF. The CDR3 DNA follows: TGTGCTCTTGGGGAACTCAAAGACTCCCGGCGGCTTTACTGGAGGGGGCATGGCTACACCGATAAACTCATCTTT.

This clone appeared many times. A read error is likely here: a far larger clone is one base away. The sample holds other DNA sequences that translate to the same CDR3. V gene TRDV1 combines with J gene TRDJ1; TRDD3 is a possible D gene (6 bases). CDR3 size: 17 residues. The V and J ends lost 5 bases and 0 bases respectively, with 19 bases between them. The V gene's germline CDR1 is TSWWSYY and CDR2 QGS. The CDR3 loop is CALGTSTNWENTDKLIF. The CDR3 DNA reads TGTGCTCTTGGGACCTCTACAAACTGGGAGAACACCGATAAACTCATCTTT.

This clone has only a few counts. It may be a read error: a sequence one base away is much more abundant. Written as DNA, the CDR3 is TGTGCTCTTGGGGAAAAACTTCTCCCTAGTACTGGGGCCCCAGATAAACTCATCTTT. This encodes CALGEKLLPSTGAPDKLIF. The genes are TRDV1 and TRDJ1; TRDD3 matches at 7 bases. TCRdb leaves out the J gene; it was filled in here by matching the DNA to germline. The CDR3 is made up of 19 amino acids. In germline, CDR1 is TSWWSYY, CDR2 QGS. Trimming cost V 2 bases and J 5 bases; bases outside gene matches: 20.

Points on this clone: This likely reflects a read error, since a far larger clone is one base away. The same CDR3 arises from other DNA sequences in this sample as well. The V gene is TRDV1, the J gene TRDJ1; TRDD3 matches 7 bases. Assignment of the J gene here rests on matching the DNA to germline, because TCRdb gives none. Trimming took 4 bases from V and 2 from J; bases not matched to a gene: 28. This CDR3 contains 22 residues. Germline loops: CDR1 TSWWSYY, CDR2 QGS. The CDR3 DNA reads TGTGCTCTTGGGGGTGACCGTATACCCTGTACTGGGGATGGGGGGCGTACCGATAAACTCATCTTT. It specifies CALGGDRIPCTGDGGRTDKLIF.

Points on this clone: The translation of this DNA and the TCRdb protein of a much larger clone differ at residue 12, probably owing to a read error; the protein shown here is translated from the DNA. V and J are TRDV1 and TRDJ1; 8 bases are shared with TRDD3. Because TCRdb records no J gene, it was assigned here through a match of the DNA to germline. Germline V CDR1 and CDR2: TSWWSYY, QGS. The length of the CDR3 is 16 residues. Here the CDR3 reads CALRKWGIYGTNKLIF. The CDR3 coding sequence is TGTGCTCTTAGGAAATGGGGGATTTATGGCACCAATAAACTCATCTTT.